Shown below are 18 T cell receptor beta chains from a single sample sequenced in a study of Graves' ophthalmopathy and Graves' hyperthyroidism. Amplifying from RNA transcripts, the study obtained TCR beta CDR3 regions. Second-round multiplex PCR followed a first-round RT-PCR using HTBI primers. TCRdb used MiXCR to reprocess the multiplex PCR reads, holding one entry per CDR3 protein. The table records 200,000 to 250,000 distinct CDR3 sequences, roughly 50% of them present only once. Material: peripheral blood. All receptors derive from an adult man with Graves' ophthalmopathy.

V gene TRBV3-1 combines with J gene TRBJ2-7; tentative D call: TRBD2 (5 bases). This CDR3 spans 16 amino acids. Germline CDR1 LGHDT, CDR2 YNNKEL (reference sequence). The V gene lost 1 base and the J gene lost 0 bases, with 13 bases spanning the gap. DNA for the CDR3: TGTGCCAGCAGCCAAGTAGGGCACGGGATCTCCTACGAGCAGTACTTC. Protein sequence: CASSQVGHGISYEQYF.

CDR3 amino acids: CSAVDRVVPYEQYF. DNA for the CDR3: TGCAGTGCCGTCGACAGGGTTGTCCCCTACGAGCAGTACTTC. The V call is TRBV20-1, the J call TRBJ2-7; TRBD1 aligns across 7 bases. Germline CDR1 is DFQATT and CDR2 is SNEGSKA (reference sequence). The CDR3 is 14 amino acids. J lost 2 bases, V lost 6 bases, and 10 bases had no gene match.

The J gene is TRBJ1-1, the V gene TRBV19; tentative D call: TRBD1 (6 bases). The CDR3 spans 13 residues. The germline V gene has CDR1 LNHDA and CDR2 SQIVND (reference sequence). V shed 7 bases and J shed 4 bases, with 13 bases lying between them. CDR3 coding DNA: TGTGCCAGTAATACGTGGGGGGCCACTGAAGCTTTCTTT. Translated: CASNTWGATEAFF.

This clonotype was observed a handful of times. This rearrangement joins TRBV10-3 to TRBJ1-2; 8 bases match TRBD1. The CDR3 is made up of 15 amino acids. Germline CDR1 and CDR2: ENHRY and SYGVKD. After removal of 2 bases from V and 3 bases from J, the junction contained 5 bases not matched to a gene. DNA for the CDR3: TGTGCCATCAGTGAGCGGGACAGGACCGACTATGGCTACACCTTC. Amino acid sequence: CAISERDRTDYGYTF.

V gene TRBV7-2 combines with J gene TRBJ2-5; D tentatively reads TRBD1 or TRBD2 (6 bases each). CDR1 and CDR2 (germline): SGHTA, FQGNSA. Deletions cut 5 bases from V and 4 bases from J, with 14 bases between. The CDR3 loop spans 14 amino acids. The CDR3 DNA sequence: TGTGCCAGCAGCCCAATTAGGGGGGCAGAGACCCAGTACTTC. Translated: CASSPIRGAETQYF.

This clonotype was seen just once. V gene TRBV5-1 combines with J gene TRBJ2-5; 10 bases map to TRBD1. The germline V gene encodes CDR1 SGHRS and CDR2 YFSETQ. The CDR3 spans 14 residues. J gave up 5 bases and V 3 bases, and 4 bases lay outside the gene matches. The CDR3 sequence is CASSSQDRGETQYF. CDR3 nucleotides: TGCGCCAGCAGCTCCCAGGACAGGGGGGAGACCCAGTACTTC.

This chain connects TRBV2 to TRBJ1-1, with TRBD1 as a possible D gene (5 bases). The germline V gene encodes CDR1 SNHLY and CDR2 FYNNEI. This CDR3 spans 14 amino acids. Trimming took off 7 bases at V and 3 bases at J, with 15 bases between the two ends. The CDR3 DNA reads as TGTGCCAGCACTTCCGGGGGAGGATACACTGAAGCTTTCTTT. It specifies CASTSGGGYTEAFF. Together with reference TRBV2 and TRBJ1-1, the CDR3 gives the full variable domain: EPEVTQTPSHQVTQMGQEVILRCVPISNHLYFYWYRQILGQKVEFLVSFYNNEISEKSEIFDDQFSVERPDGSNFTLKIRSTKLEDSAMYFCASTSGGGYTEAFFGQGTRLTVV.

This clonotype was seen a handful of times. The V gene is TRBV7-6, the J gene TRBJ2-5, with 9 nucleotides matching TRBD1. Germline CDR1 is SGHVS and CDR2 is FNYEAQ. The ends lost 5 bases at V and 5 bases at J; junction bases unmatched: 6. The CDR3 length is 14 residues. As DNA, the CDR3 is TGTGCCAGCAGCCACAGGGGGCGCCTGGAGACCCAGTACTTC. This encodes CASSHRGRLETQYF.

The V call is TRBV2, the J call TRBJ2-7, with 7 bases fitting TRBD2. Germline V CDR1 and CDR2: SNHLY, FYNNEI. CDR3 size: 13 residues. Germline trimming cut 8 bases from V and 6 bases from J; bases unmatched to any gene: 10. The CDR3 here is CASSPTSVREQYF. CDR3 nucleotides: TGTGCCAGCTCACCAACTAGCGTGCGCGAGCAGTACTTC.

This clonotype was counted many times. CDR3 coding DNA: TGCAGCGTTGCCCCTGGGACCCGCCGGGAGCAGTACTTC. This codes for CSVAPGTRREQYF. The genes are TRBV29-1 and TRBJ2-7, with D possibly being TRBD1 or TRBD2 (5 bases each). There are 13 residues in the CDR3. Germline assignment: CDR1 SQVTM and CDR2 ANQGSEA. Trimming took 4 bases from V and 7 from J, leaving 17 bases between them.

The chain joins TRBV6-5 to TRBJ1-3; D possibly corresponds to TRBD1 (5 bases). Germline V gives CDR1 MNHEY, CDR2 SVGAGI. V was cut by 5 bases and J by 2 bases, with 10 bases left in between. The CDR3 covers 14 residues. CDR3 sequence: CASSGDGTGNTIYF. The DNA for the CDR3 is TGTGCCAGCAGTGGGGACGGGACTGGAAACACCATATATTTT.

The chain carries TRBV5-6 and TRBJ1-4, with D tentatively TRBD1 (5 bases). The germline V gene has CDR1 SGHDT and CDR2 YYEEEE. The V end was cut by 6 bases, the J end by 5 bases, with 14 bases between. The CDR3 spans 14 residues. The CDR3 protein is CASIRQRQNEKLFF. In DNA, the CDR3 is TGTGCCAGCATACGACAGAGGCAAAATGAAAAACTGTTTTTT.

This chain links TRBV6-6 with TRBJ1-1; the D gene is possibly TRBD1 (6 bases). CDR3 length: 12 amino acids. CDR1 and CDR2 (germline): MNHNY, SVGAGI (reference sequence). Trimming took off 6 bases at V and 7 bases at J, with 12 bases between the two ends. CDR3 DNA sequence: TGTGCCAGCAGCTTACAGGGTCTTGAAGCTTTCTTT. This sequence encodes CASSLQGLEAFF.

J is TRBJ1-5 and V is TRBV2; tentative D call: TRBD1 (6 bases). The germline CDR1 and CDR2 sequences are SNHLY and FYNNEI. V lost 8 bases and J lost 8, with 19 bases in between. The length of the CDR3 is 14 residues. CDR3 bases: TGTGCCAGCCTCTCCCAAGGGGGTAGCAAGCCCCAGCATTTT. This gives the protein CASLSQGGSKPQHF.

The chain uses TRBV10-3 and TRBJ2-2; D gene uncertain. The CDR3 runs 14 residues. Trimming took 0 bases from V and 4 from J, leaving 6 bases between them. Germline V gene lookup returns CDR1 ENHRY and CDR2 SYGVKD. CDR3 bases: TGTGCCATCAGTGAGTCGACGTTCACCGGGGAGCTGTTTTTT. This sequence encodes CAISESTFTGELFF.

The table lists this clonotype with many counts. The chain has TRBV7-6 and TRBJ2-5, with 13 bases lining up with TRBD2. Germline V gene data show CDR1 as SGHVS and CDR2 as FNYEAQ. The CDR3 is made up of 18 amino acids. V gave up 5 bases and J gave up 4 bases; unmatched junction bases: 13. CDR3 sequence: CASSLKLLAGGIGETQYF. The CDR3 coding sequence is TGTGCCAGCAGCCTGAAGTTACTAGCGGGGGGGATCGGAGAGACCCAGTACTTC.

Worth noting for this clonotype: One end of the junction varies from germline; a read error may be responsible. V is TRBV10-3 and J is TRBJ2-7, with D possibly being TRBD2 (6 bases). The end of the DNA fits TRBJ2-1 better, so the J call may be wrong. CDR1 is ENHRY, CDR2 SYGVKD, per germline. The CDR3 is 14 amino acids. The chain's CDR3 is CASSLRGTYNEQFF. The CDR3 region has the DNA TGTGCCAGCAGTTTGCGGGGTACCTACAATGAGCAGTTCTTC.

This clonotype was recorded a few times. This sequence joins TRBV6-5 and TRBJ2-7; TRBD1 matches 8 bases. Germline V gives CDR1 MNHEY, CDR2 SVGAGI. The CDR3 is 14 residues long. Trimming took 5 bases from V and 6 from J; bases not matched to a gene: 9. CDR3 in DNA: TGTGCCAGCAGTGAAACAGGACAGGGCGGCGAGCAGTACTTC. It encodes CASSETGQGGEQYF.